This TCR beta chain is drawn from a study of beta chain features in type 1 diabetes. General observations from the study: In every one of the four CD4+ subsets, TCRB CDR3s were moderately but significantly shorter in Type 1 diabetes patients. TCRB rearrangement may or may not be influenced by HLA type; here this remained unresolved. Among patients, naive, central memory and Treg TCRB repertoires appeared more similar than among healthy donors.

Of the isolated RNA, all was reverse transcribed, and so the sequenced material was expressed TCRB transcripts. TCRdb's table, derived via immunoSEQ multiplex PCR, lists solely in-frame clones and lacks some. The profile shows 300,000 to 350,000 clones, 6.5% to 10% of them singletons. This clone turned up a few times. Its antigen is not identified. With 5 bases removed from V and 5 bases from J, the gap between germline ends came to 18 bases. This CDR3 spans 15 amino acids. Germline CDR1 reads PRHDT; CDR2 reads FYEKMQ (reference sequence). Purities in excess of 98% were seen in all sorted populations. The chain combines TRBV13 with TRBJ2-5, with D perhaps being TRBD1 or TRBD2 (6 bases each). The sequence was collected from a woman aged 18-29 years in good health. The sample consisted of central memory CD4+ T cells from blood. The CDR3 loop reads CASSLSGAGGETQYF. In DNA, the CDR3 is TGTGCCAGCAGCCTCTCAGGGGCTGGGGGGGAGACCCAGTACTTC.